This T cell receptor beta chain was identified during a study of blood T cell repertoires in COVID-19. In the original analysis: Nucleated cell number was recorded as an estimate derived from reference gene primer amplification. Libraries were prepared by immunoSEQ multiplex PCR; TCRdb keeps only in-frame clonotypes and omits some of them. V, J and clone size reflect that table, while D and trimming were determined from the DNA. This sample has some 130,000 clones, with about 72% found just once. The TCR originated in a woman aged 70-85 years with acute or convalescent COVID-19. The sequenced sample was peripheral blood.

CDR3 nucleotide sequence: TGCGCCAGCAGCCAACCAAATAACAGGGTCACTAGCACAGATACGCAGTATTTT. Translation gives CASSQPNNRVTSTDTQYF. The V gene is TRBV4-1, the J gene TRBJ2-3, with a possible D match to TRBD1 (6 bases). There are 18 residues in the CDR3. From germline, CDR1 is MGHRA and CDR2 YSYEKL. Deletions cut 2 bases from V and 0 bases from J, with 18 bases between.